Listed below are T cell receptor beta chains from one sample, sequenced in a study of blood T cells in healthy people across ages. In TCRdb, the 5' RACE reads were re-called with MiXCR into one record per CDR3 protein. Of approximately 1,000,000 distinct CDR3 sequences detected, roughly two fifths appear once; the ten largest clones hold around 13%. The sequenced sample consisted of blood. The receptors were sampled from a man between 18 and 35 years old in good health. Both conserved end residues are part of each CDR3. Fields, in order: J gene, V gene, CDR3 protein.

J: TRBJ1-4
V: TRBV29-1
CDR3: CSVEKAGSGEKLFF

J: TRBJ2-7
V: TRBV4-1
CDR3: CASSQGVDDEQYF

J: TRBJ2-5
V: TRBV20-1
CDR3: CSAREKETQYF

J: TRBJ2-7
V: TRBV12-3/TRBV12-4
CDR3: CASSSQRSYNEQYF

J: TRBJ2-7
V: TRBV7-2
CDR3: CACSSQGQLIYEQYF

J: -
V: TRBV7-2
CDR3: CASSLWSRGPSSSYNEQYF

J: TRBJ1-4
V: TRBV5-1
CDR3: CASSPGSRDRVTLSNEKLFF

J: TRBJ2-3
V: TRBV27
CDR3: CASRYRDAQYF

J: TRBJ2-5
V: TRBV30
CDR3: CAWSAALEYQETQYF

J: TRBJ1-4
V: TRBV6-2/TRBV6-3
CDR3: CASTWPPGQGAEKLFF

J: TRBJ1-2
V: TRBV29-1
CDR3: CSVPGDASYTF

J: TRBJ2-5
V: TRBV11-2
CDR3: CASSLREYQETQYF

J: TRBJ1-5
V: TRBV6-5
CDR3: CASSYSAWQPQHF

J: TRBJ2-1
V: TRBV20-1
CDR3: CSAPHPYNEQFF

J: TRBJ1-4
V: TRBV4-1
CDR3: CASSPQTGKFNEKLFF

J: TRBJ2-1
V: TRBV20-1
CDR3: CSARGLAGGMSEQFF

J: TRBJ2-7
V: TRBV18
CDR3: CASSSSLQETQYF

J: TRBJ2-1
V: TRBV6-5
CDR3: CANTAGPYYEQFF

J: -
V: TRBV12-3/TRBV12-4
CDR3: CASSSGTGGLNEQYF

J: TRBJ1-4
V: TRBV5-1
CDR3: CASRPTGVKLGNEKLFF

J: TRBJ1-1
V: TRBV5-1
CDR3: CASSTQGSATEAFF

J: -
V: TRBV7-2
CDR3: CASWSYNEQYF

J: TRBJ2-1
V: TRBV4-2
CDR3: CASSQAAGPYNEQFF

J: TRBJ1-2
V: TRBV25-1
CDR3: CASSPEGWGRYGYTF

J: TRBJ1-4
V: TRBV7-2
CDR3: CASSLAMGRGEKLFF

J: TRBJ2-5
V: TRBV6-2/TRBV6-3
CDR3: CASSYSGARETQYF

J: TRBJ1-6
V: TRBV18
CDR3: CASSPQTGGSYNSPLHF

J: TRBJ1-5
V: TRBV20-1
CDR3: CSAPSRGSNQPQHF

J: TRBJ1-2
V: TRBV20-1
CDR3: CSVYLGYGYTF

J: TRBJ1-2
V: TRBV6-6
CDR3: CASSLIRGSFEGHTF

J: TRBJ2-5
V: TRBV9
CDR3: CASSLGGAETLYF

J: TRBJ2-5
V: TRBV11-1
CDR3: CASSPNFWDRGGNEQYF

J: TRBJ2-5
V: TRBV20-1
CDR3: CSARSTGGGETQYF

J: TRBJ1-5
V: TRBV20-1
CDR3: CSAGDPRGPNQPQHF

J: -
V: TRBV4-3
CDR3: CASSQRWGYNEQYF

J: TRBJ2-1
V: TRBV7-2
CDR3: CASSHRGAGTYNEQFF

J: TRBJ1-5
V: TRBV4-1
CDR3: CASSQGGTDNQPQHF

J: TRBJ2-1
V: TRBV12-3/TRBV12-4
CDR3: CASNAAVNNEQFF

J: TRBJ2-1
V: TRBV11-1
CDR3: CASSVDRDEQFF

J: TRBJ2-3
V: TRBV12-3/TRBV12-4
CDR3: CARSPTRENTQYF

J: TRBJ1-2
V: TRBV20-1
CDR3: CSAYRGQGTHGYTF

J: TRBJ2-7
V: TRBV20-1
CDR3: CSAGVGIYEQYF

J: TRBJ2-3
V: TRBV7-2
CDR3: CASIQDQGLTDTQYF

J: TRBJ2-3
V: TRBV5-1
CDR3: CASSLSGTRSTDTQYF

J: TRBJ1-1
V: TRBV4-3
CDR3: CASSQDWEGMNTEAFF

J: TRBJ2-5
V: TRBV7-2
CDR3: CASRHTGGEETQYF

J: TRBJ1-5
V: TRBV27
CDR3: CASSLWGRNQPQHF

J: TRBJ1-1
V: TRBV4-3
CDR3: CASSQSTANTEAFF

J: TRBJ2-1
V: TRBV20-1
CDR3: CSAGANSGGFLQETQFF

J: TRBJ2-1
V: TRBV21-1
CDR3: CASSIPPPFTYNEQFF